This is a list of T cell receptor beta chains from one sample in a study of spatial heterogeneity in lung cancer. MiXCR, applied by TCRdb to the 5' RACE reads, yields one record per CDR3 protein. The repertoire holds about 92,000 distinct CDR3 sequences, less than 15% seen once, with about two fifths in the top ten. The sequences come from PBMCs, collected at surgery. These receptors all stem from a male donor with early-stage non-small cell lung cancer. The CDR3 runs from the conserved cysteine through the conserved F or W. The order of the fields is D gene, J gene, V gene, clone size, CDR3 DNA, CDR3 protein. D genes are given only for firm matches. Part of the rows lack a size; the others show once, few, many or a class for expanded clones.

TRBD1 | TRBJ2-5 | TRBV10-3 | many | TGTGCCATCAGTGACGGGACAGCAGAGACCCAGTACTTC | CAISDGTAETQYF
. | TRBJ1-5 | TRBV2 | . | TGTGCCAGCAGCGGGACCCAAAGTTATCAGCCCCAGCATTTT | CASSGTQSYQPQHF
. | TRBJ1-3 | TRBV7-2 | . | TGTGCCAGCAGCCGTGATCCGGCGTCTGGAAACACCATATATTTT | CASSRDPASGNTIYF
TRBD1 | TRBJ2-5 | TRBV18 | . | TGTGCCAGCTCGCCCCGAGGGGGCTGGGAGACCCAGTACTTC | CASSPRGGWETQYF
TRBD1 | TRBJ1-5 | TRBV20-1 | . | TGCAGTGCTAGTGTCTTTCAGGGGGCCGGTCAGCCCCAGCATTTT | CSASVFQGAGQPQHF
. | TRBJ2-7 | TRBV7-2 | few | TGTGCCAGCAGCTTAAATCCGGGGGACGAGCAGTACTTC | CASSLNPGDEQYF
. | TRBJ2-5 | TRBV6-5 | . | TGTGCCAGCAGTGGCGGGACAAAAGAGACCCAGTACTTC | CASSGGTKETQYF
. | TRBJ1-1 | TRBV5-1 | few | TGCGCCAGCAGCTTGGGGGTCGGAGGCACTGAAGCTTTCTTT | CASSLGVGGTEAFF
TRBD1 | TRBJ2-5 | TRBV7-2 | few | TGTGCCAGCAGCTTAAGCCCCGGACAGGGTGAGACCCAGTACTTC | CASSLSPGQGETQYF
. | TRBJ2-3 | TRBV20-1 | few | TGCAGTGCCAGCAAGGGGCGGCAACGGGGTACGCAGTATTTT | CSASKGRQRGTQYF
. | TRBJ2-5 | TRBV25-1 | few | TGTGCCAGCAGTCCTGGGGACTGGCAAGAGACCCAGTACTTC | CASSPGDWQETQYF
TRBD1 | TRBJ1-1 | TRBV7-3 | many | TGTGCCAGCAGTTATAAGAACCGGGACAGGGGGTGGAAGGACACTGAAGCTTTCTTT | CASSYKNRDRGWKDTEAFF
. | TRBJ1-5 | TRBV12-3/TRBV12-4 | . | TGTGCCAGCAGAGGGGAAGTTGATCAGCCCCAGCATTTT | CASRGEVDQPQHF
. | TRBJ2-4 | TRBV6-2/TRBV6-3 | . | TGTGCCAGCAGTTGGACAGTTGGGCCGAACATTCAGTACTTC | CASSWTVGPNIQYF
. | TRBJ2-7 | TRBV7-6 | few | TGTGCCAGCAGCCCCGGTCCGGGGGACGAGCAGTACTTC | CASSPGPGDEQYF
. | TRBJ1-1 | TRBV9 | . | TGTGCCAGCAGTCAGCAGAACACTGAAGCTTTCTTT | CASSQQNTEAFF
. | TRBJ2-2 | TRBV28 | . | TGTGCCAGCAGTAAAAGCGGGTCGAACACCGGGGAGCTGTTTTTT | CASSKSGSNTGELFF
TRBD2 | TRBJ2-1 | TRBV29-1 | . | TGCACCAGTACCGGGACTAGCGGGACTGAGCAGTTCTTC | CTSTGTSGTEQFF
TRBD2 | TRBJ2-5 | TRBV20-1 | few | TGCAGTGCTACCATTCCTAGCGGGTTCCAAGAGACCCAGTACTTC | CSATIPSGFQETQYF
TRBD1 | TRBJ2-3 | TRBV7-9 | . | TGTGCCAGCAGCGCGCGGACAGGTCCAACCACAGATACGCAGTATTTT | CASSARTGPTTDTQYF
. | TRBJ1-5 | TRBV12-3/TRBV12-4 | few | TGTGCCAGCAGTAAGGCTGGCAATCAGCCCCAGCATTTT | CASSKAGNQPQHF
. | TRBJ1-5 | TRBV25-1 | . | TGTGCCAGCAGTGCTGGGGCGGGTCAGCCCCAGCATTTT | CASSAGAGQPQHF
. | TRBJ1-2 | TRBV30 | few | TGTGCCTGGAGTGTATCTGTGAATTCCTACAGCTACACCTTC | CAWSVSVNSYSYTF
. | TRBJ1-3 | TRBV29-1 | . | TGCAGCGTTGACACCACAGGCTCTGGAAACACCATATATTTT | CSVDTTGSGNTIYF
TRBD1 | TRBJ1-1 | TRBV10-1 | . | TGTGCCAGCAGTGGCCCGGGACAGGGTAGAGAAGCTTTCTTT | CASSGPGQGREAFF
TRBD1 | TRBJ2-1 | TRBV29-1 | . | TGCAGCATTGACAGGGGAGGCAATGAGCAGTTCTTC | CSIDRGGNEQFF
TRBD2 | TRBJ2-1 | TRBV6-2/TRBV6-3 | few | TGTGCCAGCGCACCTAGCGGGATCTACAATGAGCAGTTCTTC | CASAPSGIYNEQFF
. | TRBJ1-1 | TRBV27 | few | TGTGCCAGCAGTTTATTAGGGGGGATGAACACTGAAGCTTTCTTT | CASSLLGGMNTEAFF
. | TRBJ2-2 | TRBV5-1 | . | TGCGCCAGCAGCTGGAACACCGGGGAGCTGTTTTTT | CASSWNTGELFF
TRBD2 | TRBJ2-3 | TRBV5-1 | . | TGCGCCAGCAGCTTGTTCTCGGGGGGACGCGCAGATACGCAGTATTTT | CASSLFSGGRADTQYF
. | TRBJ1-2 | TRBV5-1 | . | TGCGCCAGCAGCTTGCGGGACCCCGCGGGCTACACCTTC | CASSLRDPAGYTF
. | TRBJ2-2 | TRBV28 | few | TGTGCCAGCAAAAAGTTCAGCGGGGAGCTGTTTTTT | CASKKFSGELFF
TRBD1 | TRBJ2-5 | TRBV5-1 | many | TGCGCCAGCAGCGAAATACCGGGACAGCTCGCCCCTCAGTACTTC | CASSEIPGQLAPQYF
TRBD2 | TRBJ2-3 | TRBV2 | . | TGTGCCAGCAGTCTTTTTGCGGGGGGCCCCACAGATACGCAGTATTTT | CASSLFAGGPTDTQYF
TRBD2 | TRBJ2-3 | TRBV6-2/TRBV6-3 | . | TGTGCCAGCAGCCCCGGACTAGCGGGACACAAAATCACAGATACGCAGTATTTT | CASSPGLAGHKITDTQYF
. | TRBJ1-1 | TRBV12-3/TRBV12-4 | few | TGTGCCAGCAGTTTAGCCCAAACAGGGTTGAGTGAAGCTTTCTTT | CASSLAQTGLSEAFF
TRBD1 | TRBJ1-2 | TRBV12-3/TRBV12-4 | . | TGTGCCAGCAGTTTAACAGGGGGCGTTGGCTACACCTTC | CASSLTGGVGYTF
. | TRBJ2-2 | TRBV7-6 | . | TGTGCCAGCAGCTTATCAGGAGCCCTCACCGGGGAGCTGTTTTTT | CASSLSGALTGELFF
TRBD2 | TRBJ2-1 | TRBV19 | . | TGTGCCAGTAGTACGACTAGCTTCTCCTACAATGAGCAGTTCTTC | CASSTTSFSYNEQFF
TRBD2 | TRBJ2-7 | TRBV7-9 | few | TGTGCCAGCAGAAAAGGACTGGGCGGGAGTGACGAGCAGTACTTC | CASRKGLGGSDEQYF
. | TRBJ2-7 | TRBV28 | . | TGTGCCAGCAGCGTGGGGGACCACGAGCAGTACTTC | CASSVGDHEQYF
. | TRBJ2-7 | TRBV13 | few | TGTGCCAGCAGCTTTGGCACACCCGAGCAGTACTTC | CASSFGTPEQYF
TRBD1 | TRBJ1-1 | TRBV7-2 | many | TGTGCCAGCAGCTTAGAACAGGGGAGAGGCACTGAAGCTTTCTTT | CASSLEQGRGTEAFF
TRBD1 | TRBJ1-1 | TRBV2 | few | TGTGCCAGCAGTGGGACAGGGGTCTACACTGAAGCTTTCTTT | CASSGTGVYTEAFF
. | TRBJ1-3 | TRBV5-6 | many | TGTGCCAGCAGCTTGTGGGCAGCTAATTCTGGAAACACCATATATTTT | CASSLWAANSGNTIYF
. | TRBJ2-2 | TRBV2 | few | TGTGCCAGCAGAGGGCCCACGGGACTCTACCTGAACACCGGGGAGCTGTTTTTT | CASRGPTGLYLNTGELFF
. | TRBJ1-2 | TRBV18 | . | TGTGCCAGCTCACCACCAGTCGGAGGCTACACCTTC | CASSPPVGGYTF
TRBD1 | TRBJ1-4 | TRBV5-6 | few | TGTGCCAGCAGCCCAACAGGGGGGGATGAAAAACTGTTTTTT | CASSPTGGDEKLFF
TRBD1 | TRBJ2-5 | TRBV18 | many | TGTGCCAGCTCACCCGGGACAGGGCAAGAGACCCAGTACTTC | CASSPGTGQETQYF
. | TRBJ1-6 | TRBV5-1 | . | TGCGCCAGCAGCAACCGACAGAATAATTCACCCCTCCACTTT | CASSNRQNNSPLHF
. | TRBJ1-2 | TRBV7-2 | . | TGTGCCAGCAGCTTAGTAGGTGAAGGCTACACCTTC | CASSLVGEGYTF
. | TRBJ1-2 | TRBV20-1 | few | TGCAGTGCTAGAGCGTCCGGAGGCTATGGCTACACCTTC | CSARASGGYGYTF
. | TRBJ1-5 | TRBV7-2 | . | TGTGCCAGCAGCCCCGAGGTCAATCAGCCCCAGCATTTT | CASSPEVNQPQHF
. | TRBJ1-1 | TRBV9 | . | TGTGCCAGCAACCAGGGAGAAAGGGGCAACACTGAAGCTTTCTTT | CASNQGERGNTEAFF
. | TRBJ2-5 | TRBV5-1 | many | TGCGCCAGCAGCTTGGGATCGCACCCAGGGGATAGCGAGACCCAGTACTTC | CASSLGSHPGDSETQYF
. | TRBJ1-5 | TRBV7-9 | few | TGTGCCAGCAGCTTCGGGACCAGCAATCAGCCCCAGCATTTT | CASSFGTSNQPQHF
. | TRBJ2-5 | TRBV14 | . | TGTGCCAGCAGCCCTTACCAAGAGACCCAGTACTTC | CASSPYQETQYF